The 7 T cell receptor beta chains listed next were all sequenced from one sample in a study of human T cells and chemical hapten exposure. Before extraction, the whole blood was not fractionated, and total RNA was taken from it. TCRdb itself ran the 5' RACE reads through MiXCR, one entry per CDR3 protein. The sample holds 110,000 or so distinct CDR3 sequences, 15% to 20% seen once. These TCRs come from a human donor in good health.

This clonotype was seen more than once but under ten times. The chain recombines TRBV7-3 with TRBJ2-3, with 7 bases matching TRBD1. Germline V gene data show CDR1 as SGHTA and CDR2 as FQGTGA. The CDR3 totals 16 residues. Trimming took 5 bases from V and 4 from J; bases not matched to a gene: 12. CDR3 region: CASSPRDSPFPDTQYF. In nucleotides, the CDR3 is TGTGCCAGCAGCCCCCGGGACAGCCCGTTCCCAGATACGCAGTATTTT.

This rearrangement joins TRBV2 to TRBJ2-1; D remains ambiguous. V lost 2 bases, J lost 0 bases, and 8 bases lay in between. The germline gives CDR1 SNHLY, CDR2 FYNNEI. This CDR3 region has 15 residues. Here the CDR3 reads CASSEIKDSYNEQFF. The CDR3 DNA follows: TGTGCCAGCAGTGAAATCAAAGACTCCTACAATGAGCAGTTCTTC.

This clonotype was counted a few times. This sequence joins TRBV5-1 and TRBJ1-3; tentative D call: TRBD1 (5 bases). V was clipped by 0 bases and J by 0 bases, with 10 bases between them. The CDR3 has 16 amino acids. Germline CDR1 reads SGHRS; CDR2 reads YFSETQ. The CDR3 DNA reads TGCGCCAGCAGCTTGGGGGACCGAGGCTCTGGAAACACCATATATTTT. Translating gives CASSLGDRGSGNTIYF.

V usage is TRBV2 and J usage is TRBJ1-1; D call uncertain. Germline V gene sequence: CDR1 SNHLY, CDR2 FYNNEI. This CDR3 has 14 residues. V lost 6 bases to trimming and J lost 6 bases, with 17 bases between them. The CDR3 DNA is TGTGCCAGCAGAAAACAAGTCAAAAGCGCTGAAGCTTTCTTT. The encoded protein is CASRKQVKSAEAFF.

This clonotype occurred a few times. The chain has TRBV25-1 and TRBJ1-4; D possibly corresponds to TRBD1 (5 bases). The CDR3 runs 14 residues. CDR1 MGHDK and CDR2 SYGVNS come from the germline V gene. Trimming removed 2 bases at V and 10 bases at J, with 14 bases between. This chain's CDR3 is CASSEPGVSGKLFF. The CDR3 region has the DNA TGTGCCAGCAGTGAACCGGGGGTGAGTGGAAAACTGTTTTTT.

This rearrangement joins TRBV5-1 to TRBJ1-3; D ambiguous. Germline CDR1 is SGHRS and CDR2 is YFSETQ. Trimming shortened V by 0 bases and J by 4 bases, and 14 bases separated the two germline ends. This CDR3 contains 16 residues. As DNA, the CDR3 is TGCGCCAGCAGCTTGGAGTTCCAGTCTTCAGGAAACACCATATATTTT. Its translation is CASSLEFQSSGNTIYF.

The V and J genes are TRBV28 and TRBJ2-7; 9 bases line up with TRBD1. CDR3 length: 12 residues. Unmatched junction bases numbered 6, after V lost 4 bases and J lost 11 bases. The germline V gene has CDR1 MDHEN and CDR2 SYDVKM. In DNA form, the CDR3 reads TGTGCCAGCAGTTCCGGGACAGGGAGGAAGTACTTC. This translates into CASSSGTGRKYF. Together with reference TRBV28 and TRBJ2-7, the CDR3 gives the full variable domain: DVKVTQSSRYLVKRTGEKVFLECVQDMDHENMFWYRQDPGLGLRLIYFSYDVKMKEKGDIPEGYSVSREKKERFSLILESASTNQTSMYLCASSSGTGRKYFGPGTRLTVT.